The rows below give T cell receptor beta chains drawn from one sample of a study of cytomegalovirus exposure and HLA in healthy donors. Assay: immunoSEQ multiplex PCR; the TCRdb copy retains only in-frame clones and omits some. The repertoire has roughly 200,000 clones, around four fifths of them found once; the top ten carry more than 3.5%. The sequencing sample was made of PBMCs. These receptors all come from a woman aged 55-69 years in good health and CMV-seropositive. Each CDR3 is given with its conserved first and last residue. Each record gives: CDR3 protein, CDR3 DNA, D gene, clone size, J gene, V gene. A D gene is named only where the DNA matches it firmly. Expanded clones are given a class, and other clones once, few, many or no size at all.

cdr3_aa: CASSQAPGQGLSYTF
cdr3_nt: TGCGCCAGCAGCCAAGCGCCGGGACAGGGTTTGAGCTACACCTTC
d_call: TRBD1
clone_size: -
j_call: TRBJ1-2
v_call: TRBV4-1

cdr3_aa: CASSIGRGATDTQYF
cdr3_nt: TGTGCCAGTAGTATAGGACGGGGGGCCACAGATACGCAGTATTTT
d_call: -
clone_size: -
j_call: TRBJ2-3
v_call: TRBV19

cdr3_aa: CASSSPGSSGVRGYTF
cdr3_nt: TGCGCCAGCAGCTCCCCCGGAAGCAGTGGAGTTCGGGGCTACACCTTC
d_call: -
clone_size: -
j_call: TRBJ1-2
v_call: TRBV5-1

cdr3_aa: CASSPPEGIYAKLFF
cdr3_nt: TGTGCCAGCAGCCCCCCGGAGGGGATTTACGCAAAACTGTTTTTT
d_call: -
clone_size: -
j_call: TRBJ1-4
v_call: TRBV7-2

cdr3_aa: CASSLVSGGDETQYF
cdr3_nt: TGCGCCAGCAGCTTGGTTAGCGGGGGGGATGAGACCCAGTACTTC
d_call: TRBD2
clone_size: few
j_call: TRBJ2-5
v_call: TRBV5-1

cdr3_aa: CASSLGGGMNTEAFF
cdr3_nt: TGTGCCAGCAGCTTGGGGGGGGGAATGAACACTGAAGCTTTCTTT
d_call: -
clone_size: -
j_call: TRBJ1-1
v_call: TRBV7-3

cdr3_aa: CASTFTGVGNIQYF
cdr3_nt: TGTGCCAGCACCTTTACAGGGGTTGGAAACATTCAGTACTTC
d_call: TRBD1
clone_size: -
j_call: TRBJ2-4
v_call: TRBV28

cdr3_aa: CASSLGARQRTGELFF
cdr3_nt: TGTGCCAGCAGCTTGGGTGCGAGACAGAGAACCGGGGAGCTGTTTTTT
d_call: -
clone_size: many
j_call: TRBJ2-2
v_call: TRBV5-6

cdr3_aa: CASRVLGSYGYTF
cdr3_nt: TGTGCCAGCAGGGTCCTAGGATCCTATGGCTACACCTTC
d_call: -
clone_size: few
j_call: TRBJ1-2
v_call: TRBV6-1

cdr3_aa: CASSPRAGTSREQYF
cdr3_nt: TGTGCCAGCAGCCCCCGGGCGGGGACTTCCCGCGAGCAGTACTTC
d_call: -
clone_size: -
j_call: TRBJ2-7
v_call: TRBV6-6

cdr3_aa: CASSQDRGGAGELFF
cdr3_nt: TGCGCCAGCAGCCAAGATAGGGGAGGTGCCGGGGAGCTGTTTTTT
d_call: -
clone_size: once
j_call: TRBJ2-2
v_call: TRBV4-3

cdr3_aa: CASSSINGGYEQYF
cdr3_nt: TGTGCCAGCAGCTCAATCAATGGAGGGTACGAGCAGTACTTC
d_call: -
clone_size: -
j_call: TRBJ2-7
v_call: TRBV7-2

cdr3_aa: CASSNRGQPQHF
cdr3_nt: TGTGCCAGCAGCAACAGGGGCCAGCCCCAGCATTTT
d_call: TRBD1
clone_size: -
j_call: TRBJ1-5
v_call: TRBV7-9

cdr3_aa: CAWSGDSEAFF
cdr3_nt: TGTGCCTGGAGTGGGGACAGTGAAGCTTTCTTT
d_call: TRBD1
clone_size: -
j_call: TRBJ1-1
v_call: TRBV30

cdr3_aa: CASSAATGPYGYTF
cdr3_nt: TGTGCCAGCAGCGCCGCCACAGGACCCTATGGCTACACCTTC
d_call: -
clone_size: -
j_call: TRBJ1-2
v_call: TRBV9